The 20 T cell receptor beta chains below were found in one sample sequenced in a study of blood T cell repertoires in COVID-19. This table comes from immunoSEQ multiplex PCR, and its TCRdb copy is limited to in-frame clones, with some not included. Of 99,000 or so clones in the sample, roughly 85% were seen once. The sequenced material came from peripheral blood. The receptors here all came from a woman aged 80 or over with acute or convalescent COVID-19.

The rearrangement links TRBV7-2 to TRBJ2-1; 7 bases map to TRBD1. The trim removed 5 bases at V and 9 bases at J, leaving 13 bases unmatched. Germline CDR1 and CDR2: SGHTA and FQGNSA. CDR3 length: 15 residues. The CDR3 region has the DNA TGTGCCAGCAGCCCAGGGGGACAAACTCCCACTGAGCAGTTCTTC. Its translation is CASSPGGQTPTEQFF.

This rearrangement joins TRBV13 to TRBJ2-6; D unresolved. CDR3 length: 13 amino acids. The germline V and J ends were trimmed by 5 bases and 0 bases, with 2 bases remaining between them. The germline CDR1 and CDR2 sequences are PRHDT and FYEKMQ (reference sequence). In DNA, the CDR3 is TGTGCCAGCAGCCGCTCTGGGGCCAACGTCCTGACTTTC. This translates into CASSRSGANVLTF.

This sequence joins TRBV11-2 and TRBJ2-1; 9 bases map to TRBD1. V shed 3 bases, J shed 8 bases, and the junction held 8 bases outside the gene matches. CDR3 length: 15 amino acids. CDR1 is SGHAT, CDR2 FQNNGV, per germline. The CDR3 loop reads CASSFTVTGGDEQFF. In nucleotides, the CDR3 is TGTGCCAGCAGCTTTACAGTGACAGGGGGTGATGAGCAGTTCTTC.

The V call is TRBV30, the J call TRBJ2-5; possibly TRBD1 for D (7 bases). The CDR3 has 13 residues. CDR1 and CDR2 from the germline V gene are GTSNPN and SVGIG (reference sequence). Trimming removed 0 bases at V and 5 bases at J, with 10 bases between. CDR3 amino acids: CAWSVAGGETQYF. The CDR3 bases are TGTGCCTGGAGTGTAGCAGGGGGGGAGACCCAGTACTTC.

This chain links TRBV18 with TRBJ2-5; possibly TRBD1 for D (6 bases). V lost 1 base to trimming and J lost 4 bases, with 13 bases between them. The CDR3 is made up of 15 amino acids. Germline CDR1 KGHSH, CDR2 LQKENI. DNA of the CDR3: TGTGCCAGCTCACCACAGGTCAGCAGGGGAGAGACCCAGTACTTC. Protein: CASSPQVSRGETQYF.

The chain recombines TRBV6-2 or TRBV6-3 with TRBJ2-3, with 8 bases lining up with TRBD2. This CDR3 region has 14 residues. The germline V gene encodes CDR1 MNHEY and CDR2 SVGEGT. Germline trimming cut 6 bases from V and 1 base from J; bases unmatched to any gene: 3. In DNA form, the CDR3 reads TGTGCCAGCAGCTCCGGGGGGGGCACAGATACGCAGTATTTT. Translated: CASSSGGGTDTQYF.

The chain has TRBV3-1 (or the pseudogene TRBV3-2) and TRBJ2-7, with D possibly being TRBD1 (6 bases). Per the germline V gene, CDR1 is LGHDT and CDR2 is YNNKEL (reference sequence). Between the trimmed V and J ends, which lost 4 bases and 0 bases, there was a span of 7 bases. The CDR3 runs to 13 residues. CDR3 sequence: CASSRDNSYEQYF. In DNA form, the CDR3 reads TGTGCCAGCAGCCGGGACAACTCCTACGAGCAGTACTTC.

The chain joins TRBV7-2 to TRBJ2-7; 7 nucleotides match TRBD2. V gave up 5 bases and J gave up 6 bases; unmatched junction bases: 10. This CDR3 has 14 residues. CDR1 is SGHTA, CDR2 FQGNSA, per germline. The CDR3 DNA sequence: TGTGCCAGCAGCGTCTCGGGACTATTGCTCGAGCAGTACTTC. This gives the protein CASSVSGLLLEQYF.

The chain has TRBV6-5 and TRBJ1-1; no clear D. Trimming took 1 base from V and 6 from J, leaving 15 bases between them. This CDR3 has 15 amino acids. Germline V gene lookup returns CDR1 MNHEY and CDR2 SVGAGI. Here the CDR3 reads CASSYLIPPLAEAFF. The CDR3 coding sequence is TGTGCCAGCAGTTACTTAATCCCCCCTCTAGCTGAAGCTTTCTTT.

The V gene is TRBV7-8, the J gene TRBJ2-3, with 8 bases that match TRBD2. In germline, CDR1 is SGHVS, CDR2 FQNEAQ. CDR3 size: 16 residues. The V segment lost 1 base and the J segment 1 base; nucleotides outside the gene matches: 4. The CDR3 DNA reads as TGTGCCAGCAGCTTAGATTCACTAGCGGGCACAGATACGCAGTATTTT. Its translation: CASSLDSLAGTDTQYF.

The V call is TRBV7-9, the J call TRBJ2-1, with TRBD2 identical over 7 bases. The CDR3 has 14 amino acids. The germline gives CDR1 SEHNR, CDR2 FQNEAQ (reference sequence). J was trimmed by 8 bases and V by 6 bases; bases with no gene match: 10. CDR3 protein: CASRKWEGLDEQFF. For the CDR3, the DNA is TGTGCCAGCAGAAAGTGGGAGGGCCTCGATGAGCAGTTCTTC.

This clone was found a few times. V gene TRBV29-1 combines with J gene TRBJ2-3; 12 positions agree with TRBD2. V shed 5 bases, J shed 5 bases, and the junction held 5 bases outside the gene matches. Per the germline V gene, CDR1 is SQVTM and CDR2 is ANQGSEA. CDR3 length: 14 residues. The CDR3 DNA follows: TGCAGCGTTAAACGACTAGCGGGAGTAGATACGCAGTATTTT. Its protein product is CSVKRLAGVDTQYF.

The V gene is TRBV7-2, the J gene TRBJ2-3, with D hard to call. This CDR3 region has 14 residues. V lost 2 bases and J lost 0, with 6 bases in between. Germline-derived CDR1 and CDR2 are SGHTA and FQGNSA. The CDR3 DNA reads as TGTGCCAGCAGCTTAATGCGGAGCACAGATACGCAGTATTTT. It is translated as CASSLMRSTDTQYF.

This sequence joins TRBV7-8 and TRBJ2-5; D is perhaps TRBD1 (6 bases). The germline V gene has CDR1 SGHVS and CDR2 FQNEAQ. The V end was cut by 3 bases, the J end by 5 bases, with 13 bases between. The CDR3 extends over 14 amino acids. The CDR3 region has the DNA TGTGCCAGCAGCTTTTTAAGCCAGGGGGAGACCCAGTACTTC. This translates into CASSFLSQGETQYF.

The rearrangement links TRBV28 to TRBJ2-3; 10 nucleotides align to TRBD2. Germline assignment: CDR1 MDHEN and CDR2 SYDVKM. There are 16 residues in the CDR3. V trimming: 3 bases; J trimming: 2 bases; junction bases outside the gene matches: 5. For the CDR3, the DNA is TGTGCCAGCAGTTTGGGACTAGCGAGAGTCACAGATACGCAGTATTTT. Its protein is CASSLGLARVTDTQYF.

The J gene is TRBJ2-3, the V gene TRBV7-9; D ambiguous. The germline gives CDR1 SEHNR, CDR2 FQNEAQ (reference sequence). V lost 5 bases and J lost 0, with 12 bases in between. The CDR3 is made up of 15 amino acids. CDR3 in DNA: TGTGCCAGCAGCCGTCCTAGTACCAGCACAGATACGCAGTATTTT. Its protein product is CASSRPSTSTDTQYF.

This clone was counted a few times. The CDR3 protein is CASSPGQGRAGGQSTDTQYF. Written as DNA, the CDR3 is TGTGCCAGCAGCCCAGGACAGGGTAGAGCGGGAGGGCAAAGCACAGATACGCAGTATTTT. The J gene is TRBJ2-3, the V gene TRBV11-3, with 10 bases aligning to TRBD2. This CDR3 spans 20 amino acids. The V gene's germline CDR1 is SGHNT and CDR2 YENEEA. V was pared by 5 bases and J by 0 bases, with 17 bases of the junction left unmatched.

Remarks on this clone: An end of the junction differs from the germline gene, which may be a read error. This chain links TRBV7-9 with TRBJ1-1, with unresolved D. Germline CDR1 is SEHNR and CDR2 is FQNEAQ (reference sequence). The CDR3 spans 11 residues. The CDR3 is CASSLNSEAFF. The CDR3 nucleotides read TGTGCCAGCAGCCTAAACAGTGAAGCTTTCTTT.

The chain joins TRBV2 to TRBJ1-5, with D tentatively TRBD1 (5 bases). Germline V gene sequence: CDR1 SNHLY, CDR2 FYNNEI. The CDR3 runs 15 residues. Trimming took 4 bases from V and 13 from J, leaving 23 bases between them. CDR3 residues: CASSAREVGEGPQHF. In nucleotides, the CDR3 is TGTGCCAGCAGTGCCAGAGAGGTAGGGGAGGGGCCGCAGCATTTT.

V is TRBV3-1 (or the pseudogene TRBV3-2) and J is TRBJ2-2, with TRBD2 matching 8 bases. The germline V gene encodes CDR1 LGHDT and CDR2 YNNKEL (reference sequence). The CDR3 consists of 13 residues. V gave up 5 bases and J gave up 7 bases; unmatched junction bases: 3. CDR3 DNA sequence: TGTGCCAGCAGCAGTCTAGCGGGCGGGGAGCTGTTTTTT. It is translated as CASSSLAGGELFF.